At least ten counts were recorded for the clone carrying this TCR beta chain. These data are taken from a study of human T cells and chemical hapten exposure. The library attached unique molecular identifiers to individual cDNA molecules. TCRdb redid the calling of the 5' RACE reads with MiXCR, one entry per CDR3 protein. The data hold 150,000 or so distinct CDR3 sequences, with around 4% observed a single time. Blood, whole and unfractionated, served as the source for total RNA extraction. The TCR was taken from a female donor in good health.

Here the CDR3 reads CATSDPGYGEETQYF. For the CDR3, the DNA is TGTGCCACCAGTGACCCCGGGTATGGGGAGGAGACCCAGTACTTC. The chain joins TRBV24-1 to TRBJ2-5; tentatively, D is TRBD2 (5 bases). V was cut by 4 bases and J by 5 bases, with 16 bases left in between. This CDR3 spans 15 amino acids. The germline V gene encodes CDR1 KGHDR and CDR2 SFDVKD.